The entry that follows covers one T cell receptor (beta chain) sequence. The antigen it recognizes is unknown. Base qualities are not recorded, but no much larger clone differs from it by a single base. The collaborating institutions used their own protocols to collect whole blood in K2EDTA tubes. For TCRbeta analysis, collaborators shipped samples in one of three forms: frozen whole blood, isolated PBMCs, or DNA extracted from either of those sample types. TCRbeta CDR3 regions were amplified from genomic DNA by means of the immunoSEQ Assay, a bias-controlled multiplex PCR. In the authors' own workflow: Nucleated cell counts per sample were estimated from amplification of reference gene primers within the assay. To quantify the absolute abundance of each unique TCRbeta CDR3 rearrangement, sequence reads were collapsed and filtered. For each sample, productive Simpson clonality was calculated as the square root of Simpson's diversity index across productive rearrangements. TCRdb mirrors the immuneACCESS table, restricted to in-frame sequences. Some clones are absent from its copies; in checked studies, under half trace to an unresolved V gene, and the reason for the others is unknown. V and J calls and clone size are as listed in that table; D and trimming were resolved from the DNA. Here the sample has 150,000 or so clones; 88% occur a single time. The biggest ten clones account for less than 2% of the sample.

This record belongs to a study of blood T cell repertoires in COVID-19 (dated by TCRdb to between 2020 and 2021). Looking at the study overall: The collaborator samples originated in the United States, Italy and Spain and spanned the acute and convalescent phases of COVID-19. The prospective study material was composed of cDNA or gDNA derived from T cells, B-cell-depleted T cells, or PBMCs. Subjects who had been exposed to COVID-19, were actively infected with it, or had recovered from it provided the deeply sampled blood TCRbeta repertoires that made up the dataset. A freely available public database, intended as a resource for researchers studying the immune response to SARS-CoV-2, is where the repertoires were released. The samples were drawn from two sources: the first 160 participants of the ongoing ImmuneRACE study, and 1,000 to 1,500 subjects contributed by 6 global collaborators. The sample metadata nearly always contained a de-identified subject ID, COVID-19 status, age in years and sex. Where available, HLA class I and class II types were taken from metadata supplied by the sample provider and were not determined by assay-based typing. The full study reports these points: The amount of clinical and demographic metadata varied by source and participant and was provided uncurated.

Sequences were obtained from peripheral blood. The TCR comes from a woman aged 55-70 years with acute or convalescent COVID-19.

The sequenced DNA is TGCAGCGTTGGGAGTTACACCGGGGAGCTGTTTTTT. Its protein reads: CSVGSYTGELFF. This receptor chain uses TRBV29-1 and TRBJ2-2, with no D gene named confidently. From the cysteine through the phenylalanine, the CDR3 covers 12 amino acids. The entry retains the CDR3 DNA only, 36 bases that are in frame from base 1. Cut back by 4 bases and 3 bases, the V and J ends lie 6 bases apart. CDR1 SQVTM and CDR2 ANQGSEA are derived from the germline V gene.